This T cell receptor beta chain was identified in a study of T cells in Graves' hyperthyroidism and ophthalmopathy. Overall study results and limits: Most expanded thyroid clonotypes above 0.001 also appeared in blood. In simple terms, a model built on 13 V-J features told ophthalmopathy apart from stable hyperthyroidism.

This clonotype was counted at least ten times. Its antigen is as yet unknown. TCR beta CDR3 regions were amplified from RNA. The HTBI primer set drove a first-round RT-PCR of the TCR CDR3. TCRdb re-called the multiplex PCR reads through MiXCR, storing one row per CDR3 protein. The sample yields roughly 500,000 distinct CDR3 sequences, roughly a quarter seen once. Fresh peripheral blood, about 9.6 ml, yielded the PBMCs. The sequenced sample was blood. This receptor was identified in a woman between 25 and 40 years old with Graves' ophthalmopathy.

As DNA, the CDR3 is TGTGCCAGCAGCCAAGGTCTGAGGGGGCCCACTGAAGCTTTCTTT. Translated: CASSQGLRGPTEAFF. V usage is TRBV3-1 and J usage is TRBJ1-1; 7 nucleotides match TRBD1. The V segment lost 1 base and the J segment 4 bases; nucleotides outside the gene matches: 6. Germline CDR1 LGHDT, CDR2 YNNKEL (reference sequence). The CDR3 has 15 amino acids.